The sequence of this T cell receptor (beta chain) was determined in a study of Ad26.COV2.S vaccination and SARS-CoV-2 variants. The treatment here: 15 to 20 received Ad26.COV2.S at low or high dose, single or two shots; about 5 received placebo; per-sample allocation not given. Sampling was done on day 63 after the first vaccine or placebo injection. Trimming pared 6 bases from V and 6 bases from J, leaving 11 bases between. Germline V gene sequence: CDR1 MGHRA, CDR2 YSYEKL. This CDR3 spans 13 amino acids. Measured with immunoSEQ multiplex PCR; TCRdb has only the in-frame clones, and not every one. The table shows about 420,000 clones, with roughly 90% occurring only once. This clone was counted once.

The receptor comes from a person between 18 and 65 years old who received the Ad26.COV2.S COVID-19 vaccine or a placebo. The chain combines TRBV4-1 with TRBJ2-2, with D maybe TRBD2 (5 bases). Here the sequenced sample was peripheral blood, taken in a trial of Ad26.COV2.S vaccine versus placebo. CDR3 DNA sequence: TGCGCCAGCAGTCTTAAAGCGGCCGGGGAGCTGTTTTTT. Translated: CASSLKAAGELFF.